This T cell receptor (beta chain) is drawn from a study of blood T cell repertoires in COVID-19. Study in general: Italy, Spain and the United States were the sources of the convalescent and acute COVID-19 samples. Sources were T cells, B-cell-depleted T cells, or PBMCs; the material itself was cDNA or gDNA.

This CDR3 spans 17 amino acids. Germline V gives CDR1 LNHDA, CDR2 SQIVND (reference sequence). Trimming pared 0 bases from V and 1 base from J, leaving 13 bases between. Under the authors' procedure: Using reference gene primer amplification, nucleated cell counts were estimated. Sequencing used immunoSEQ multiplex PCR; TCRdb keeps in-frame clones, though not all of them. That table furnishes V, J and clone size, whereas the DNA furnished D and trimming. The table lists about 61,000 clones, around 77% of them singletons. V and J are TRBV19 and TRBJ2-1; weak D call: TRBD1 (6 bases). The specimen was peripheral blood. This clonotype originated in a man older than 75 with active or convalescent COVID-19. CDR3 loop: CASSIEHTGTSYNEQFF. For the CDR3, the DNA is TGTGCCAGTAGTATAGAACACACAGGGACATCCTACAATGAGCAGTTCTTC.